This TCR beta chain emerged from a study of tumor-infiltrating lymphocytes in primary liver carcinoma. Study observations and caveats: Tumors carried a top-250-clone fraction significantly exceeding that of blood (p = 0.039). A fraction of only about 7.5-24% of top clones appeared in all five tumor regions.

Germline V gene lookup returns CDR1 SQVTM and CDR2 ANQGSEA. This CDR3 is built from 14 residues. Constant-region priming of 500 ng total RNA yielded TCR beta cDNA. Library construction for TCR beta comprised three nested multiplex PCR rounds performed with slightly modified ARM-PCR. TRBV1-TRBV30 forward and Cbeta reverse primers drove the first two roughly 10-cycle rounds. TCRdb re-analysed the multiplex PCR reads in MiXCR, keeping a single row per CDR3 protein. Here the sample spans fewer than 90,000 distinct CDR3 sequences, around 70% being singletons. As for this clonotype: Its antigen is still unknown. Compared with germline, one end of the junction differs, possibly owing to a read error.

Extraction of RNA together with DNA used roughly 20-32 mg of unsorted bulk tissue. Primary liver carcinoma in the patients was surgically resected. The authors sampled five separate regions per tumor. Sequencing input: liver tumor tissue from sampling region 1. The sample's subset: tumor region T1, superior pole. The sequence was obtained from a man between 40 and 49 years old with primary liver carcinoma and hepatitis B virus infection. The chain uses TRBV29-1 and TRBJ2-5; the match to TRBD1 covers 7 bases. The CDR3: CSVEWGQWQETRYF. In nucleotides, the CDR3 is TGCAGCGTTGAATGGGGACAGTGGCAAGAGACCCGGTACTTC.